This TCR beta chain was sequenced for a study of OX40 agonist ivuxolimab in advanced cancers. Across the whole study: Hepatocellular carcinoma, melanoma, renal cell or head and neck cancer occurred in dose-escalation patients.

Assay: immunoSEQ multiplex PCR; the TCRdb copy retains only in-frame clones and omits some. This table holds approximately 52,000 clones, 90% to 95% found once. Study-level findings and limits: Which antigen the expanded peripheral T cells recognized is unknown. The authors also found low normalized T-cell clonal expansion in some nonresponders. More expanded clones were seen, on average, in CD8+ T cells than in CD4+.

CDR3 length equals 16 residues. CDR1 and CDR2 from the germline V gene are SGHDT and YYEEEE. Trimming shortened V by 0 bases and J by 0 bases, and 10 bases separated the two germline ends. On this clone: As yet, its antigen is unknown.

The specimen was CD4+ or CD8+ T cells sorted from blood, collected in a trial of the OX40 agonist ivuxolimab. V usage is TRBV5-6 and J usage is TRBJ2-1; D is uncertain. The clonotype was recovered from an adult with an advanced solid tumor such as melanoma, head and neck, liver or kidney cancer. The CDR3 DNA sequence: TGTGCCAGCAGCTTGGCCGGGCTGGTCTCCTACAATGAGCAGTTCTTC. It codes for CASSLAGLVSYNEQFF.